Here is one T cell receptor beta chain with its context. The data belong to a study of blood T cell repertoires in COVID-19. Across the study: The origin of the acute and convalescent COVID-19 samples was the United States, Italy and Spain. Nucleic acid was either cDNA or gDNA, and it came from T cells, B-cell-depleted T cells, or PBMCs.

Study processing details: How many nucleated cells were present was estimated from reference gene primer amplification. The protocol was immunoSEQ multiplex PCR, while the TCRdb copy is restricted to in-frame clones and leaves out a portion. V and J calls and clone size are as listed in that table; D and trimming were resolved from the DNA. The table includes nearly 80,000 clones, around nine tenths detected once. The sequencing input was peripheral blood. This TCR was sampled from a woman of 80 years or more with active or convalescent COVID-19.

The CDR3 nucleotides read TGCGCCAGCAGCCCAGGGGACAGGAGGAACACTGAAGCTTTCTTT. Encoded protein: CASSPGDRRNTEAFF. The V and J genes are TRBV4-1 and TRBJ1-1; 8 bases map to TRBD1. J lost 1 base, V lost 4 bases, and 5 bases had no gene match. The CDR3 is made up of 15 amino acids. Germline V lookup: CDR1 MGHRA, CDR2 YSYEKL.